One T cell receptor (beta chain) is described in this entry. Method: immunoSEQ multiplex PCR; TCRdb's copy keeps in-frame clones and lacks some. Here the sample spans about 2,100,000 clones, 85% to 95% being singletons. This record belongs to a study of shared clonotypes between healthy human individuals. V was pared by 4 bases and J by 7 bases, with 11 bases between. Germline CDR1 MGHRA, CDR2 YSYEKL. CDR3 length: 13 amino acids. Naive CD8 cells comprised CD45RO-negative, CCR7-positively selected cells, excluding terminally differentiated effector memory CD45RA+ cells. The V call is TRBV4-1, the J call TRBJ2-4; D is ambiguous. Sequencing was carried out using naive CD8+ T cells from PBMCs. The sequence was obtained from a man aged 18 to 30 in good health. Some clones in this sample may be carry-over from other donors' samples. The CDR3 nucleotides read TGCGCCAGCAGCCTCCATAAGGTGAACATTCAGTACTTC. This sequence encodes CASSLHKVNIQYF.